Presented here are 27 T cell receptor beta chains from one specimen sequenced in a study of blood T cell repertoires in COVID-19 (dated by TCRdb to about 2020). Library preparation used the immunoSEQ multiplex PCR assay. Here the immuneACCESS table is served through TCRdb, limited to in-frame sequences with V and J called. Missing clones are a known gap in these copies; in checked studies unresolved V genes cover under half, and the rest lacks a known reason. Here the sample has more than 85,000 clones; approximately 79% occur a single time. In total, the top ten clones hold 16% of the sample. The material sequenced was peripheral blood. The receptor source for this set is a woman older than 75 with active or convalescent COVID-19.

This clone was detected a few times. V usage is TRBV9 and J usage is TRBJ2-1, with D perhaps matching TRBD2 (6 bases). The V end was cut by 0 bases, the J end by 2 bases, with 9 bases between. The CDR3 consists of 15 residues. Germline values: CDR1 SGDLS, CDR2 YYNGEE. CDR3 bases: TGTGCCAGCAGCGTAGGGGGGGAGACCTACAATGAGCAGTTCTTC. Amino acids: CASSVGGETYNEQFF.

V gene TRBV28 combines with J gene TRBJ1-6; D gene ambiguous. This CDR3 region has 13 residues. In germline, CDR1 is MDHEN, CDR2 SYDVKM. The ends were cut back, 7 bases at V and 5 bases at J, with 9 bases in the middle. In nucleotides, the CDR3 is TGTGCCAGCAATGGGCATAATAATTCACCCCTCCACTTT. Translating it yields CASNGHNNSPLHF.

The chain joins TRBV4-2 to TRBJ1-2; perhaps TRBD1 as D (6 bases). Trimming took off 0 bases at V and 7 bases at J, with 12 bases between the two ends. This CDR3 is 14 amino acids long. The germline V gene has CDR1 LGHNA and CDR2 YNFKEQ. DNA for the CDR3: TGTGCCAGCAGCCAAGATTACAGGGTGGTTGGCTACACCTTC. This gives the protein CASSQDYRVVGYTF.

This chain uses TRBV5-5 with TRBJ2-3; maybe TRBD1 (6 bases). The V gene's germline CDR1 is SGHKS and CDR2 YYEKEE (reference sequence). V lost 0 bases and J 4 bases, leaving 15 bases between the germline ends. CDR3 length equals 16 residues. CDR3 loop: CASSLGSAGVADTQYF. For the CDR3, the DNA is TGTGCCAGCAGCTTGGGCTCGGCAGGGGTGGCAGATACGCAGTATTTT.

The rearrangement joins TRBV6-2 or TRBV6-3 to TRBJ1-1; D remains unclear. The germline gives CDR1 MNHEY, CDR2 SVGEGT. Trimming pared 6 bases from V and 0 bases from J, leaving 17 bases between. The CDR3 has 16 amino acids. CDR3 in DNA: TGTGCCAGCAGCCGTAATTTGGGCAGTATGAACACTGAAGCTTTCTTT. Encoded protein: CASSRNLGSMNTEAFF.

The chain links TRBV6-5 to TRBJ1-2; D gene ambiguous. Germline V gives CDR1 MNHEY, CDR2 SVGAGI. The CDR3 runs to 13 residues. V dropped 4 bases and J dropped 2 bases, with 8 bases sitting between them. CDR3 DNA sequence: TGTGCCAGCAGTTCAACAGACAACTATGGCTACACCTTC. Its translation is CASSSTDNYGYTF.

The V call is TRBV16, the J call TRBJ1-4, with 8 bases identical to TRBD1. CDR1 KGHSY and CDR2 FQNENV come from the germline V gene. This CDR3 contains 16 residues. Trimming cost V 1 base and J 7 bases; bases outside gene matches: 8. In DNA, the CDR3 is TGTGCCAGCAGCCAATTGCGGGGGACAGGTCGTGAAAAACTGTTTTTT. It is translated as CASSQLRGTGREKLFF.

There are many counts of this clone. As DNA, the CDR3 is TGTGCCAGCAGCTTTACGGGAGCTGGGACAGATACGCAGTATTTT. Protein product: CASSFTGAGTDTQYF. The chain links TRBV7-2 to TRBJ2-3, with D possibly being TRBD2 (6 bases). Trimming removed 3 bases from V and 3 bases from J, with 13 bases in between. The CDR3 loop spans 15 amino acids. Germline lookup yields CDR1 SGHTA and CDR2 FQGNSA.

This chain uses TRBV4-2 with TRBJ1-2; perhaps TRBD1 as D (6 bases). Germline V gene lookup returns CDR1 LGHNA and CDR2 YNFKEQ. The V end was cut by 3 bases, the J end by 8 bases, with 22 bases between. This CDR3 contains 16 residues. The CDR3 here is CASSHPGGAGVKGYTF. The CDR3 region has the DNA TGTGCCAGCAGCCACCCCGGGGGGGCAGGGGTTAAAGGCTACACCTTC.

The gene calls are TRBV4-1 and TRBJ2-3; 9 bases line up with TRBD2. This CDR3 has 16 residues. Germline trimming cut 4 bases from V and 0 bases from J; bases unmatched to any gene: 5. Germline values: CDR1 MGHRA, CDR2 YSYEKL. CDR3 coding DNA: TGCGCCAGCAGCCCCCGGACTAGCGCTAGCACAGATACGCAGTATTTT. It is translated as CASSPRTSASTDTQYF.

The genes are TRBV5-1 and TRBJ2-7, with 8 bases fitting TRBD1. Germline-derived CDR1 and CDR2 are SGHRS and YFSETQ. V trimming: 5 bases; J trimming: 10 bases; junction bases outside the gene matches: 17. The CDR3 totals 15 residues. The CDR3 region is CASSLQTTGQGIQYF. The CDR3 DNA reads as TGCGCCAGCAGTCTACAAACCACAGGACAGGGAATCCAGTACTTC.

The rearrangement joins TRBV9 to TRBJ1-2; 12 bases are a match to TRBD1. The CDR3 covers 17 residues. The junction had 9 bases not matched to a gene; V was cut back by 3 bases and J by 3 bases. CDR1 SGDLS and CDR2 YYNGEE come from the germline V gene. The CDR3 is CASSGRDRGRFHYGYTF. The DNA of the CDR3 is TGTGCCAGCAGCGGCCGGGACAGGGGGCGATTTCACTATGGCTACACCTTC.

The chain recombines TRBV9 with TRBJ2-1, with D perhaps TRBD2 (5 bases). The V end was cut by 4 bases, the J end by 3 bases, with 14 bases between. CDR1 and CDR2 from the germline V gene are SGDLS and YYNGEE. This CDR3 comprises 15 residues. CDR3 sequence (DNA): TGTGCCAGCAGCCCCCGCTCGGGAAGCTACAATGAGCAGTTCTTC. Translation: CASSPRSGSYNEQFF.

The CDR3 DNA reads as TGTGCCAGCTCACCATGGGGGCGTGAGAACACCATATATTTT. It codes for CASSPWGRENTIYF. This sequence joins TRBV18 and TRBJ1-3; tentative D call: TRBD1 (6 bases). The CDR3 has 14 residues. Germline-derived CDR1 and CDR2 are KGHSH and LQKENI. With 2 bases removed from V and 7 bases from J, the gap between germline ends came to 12 bases.

CDR3 residues: CASSFGTSGRRVGDTQYF. The CDR3 DNA sequence: TGTGCCAGCAGCTTCGGGACTAGCGGGAGGAGGGTGGGAGATACGCAGTATTTT. This rearrangement joins TRBV7-2 to TRBJ2-3; TRBD2 agrees at 15 bases. The germline gives CDR1 SGHTA, CDR2 FQGNSA. J gave up 5 bases and V 3 bases, and 9 bases lay outside the gene matches. The CDR3 is 18 residues long.

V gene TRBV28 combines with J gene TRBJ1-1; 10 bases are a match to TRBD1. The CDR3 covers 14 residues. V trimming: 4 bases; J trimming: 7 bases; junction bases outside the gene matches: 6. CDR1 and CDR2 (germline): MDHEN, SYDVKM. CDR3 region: CASSSPGQGNEAFF. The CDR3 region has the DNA TGTGCCAGCAGTTCCCCGGGACAGGGGAATGAAGCTTTCTTT. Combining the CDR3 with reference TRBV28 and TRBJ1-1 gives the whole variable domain DVKVTQSSRYLVKRTGEKVFLECVQDMDHENMFWYRQDPGLGLRLIYFSYDVKMKEKGDIPEGYSVSREKKERFSLILESASTNQTSMYLCASSSPGQGNEAFFGQGTRLTVV.

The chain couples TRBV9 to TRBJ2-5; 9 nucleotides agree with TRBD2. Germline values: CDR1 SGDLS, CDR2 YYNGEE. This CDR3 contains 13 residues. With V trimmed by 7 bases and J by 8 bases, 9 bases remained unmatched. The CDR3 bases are TGTGCCAGCGGGGGGCTAGCGGGACCCACCCAGTACTTC. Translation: CASGGLAGPTQYF.

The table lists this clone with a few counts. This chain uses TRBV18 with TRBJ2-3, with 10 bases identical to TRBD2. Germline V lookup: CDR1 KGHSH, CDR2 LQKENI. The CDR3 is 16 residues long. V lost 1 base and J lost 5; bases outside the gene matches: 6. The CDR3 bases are TGTGCCAGCTCACCACGGAGCTCTAGCGGGGGAGATACGCAGTATTTT. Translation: CASSPRSSSGGDTQYF.

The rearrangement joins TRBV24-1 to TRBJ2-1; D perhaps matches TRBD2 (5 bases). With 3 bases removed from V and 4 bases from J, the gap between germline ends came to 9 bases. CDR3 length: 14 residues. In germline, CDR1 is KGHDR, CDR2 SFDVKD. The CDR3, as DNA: TGTGCCACCAGTGATGGAGGACCATACAATGAGCAGTTCTTC. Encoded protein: CATSDGGPYNEQFF.

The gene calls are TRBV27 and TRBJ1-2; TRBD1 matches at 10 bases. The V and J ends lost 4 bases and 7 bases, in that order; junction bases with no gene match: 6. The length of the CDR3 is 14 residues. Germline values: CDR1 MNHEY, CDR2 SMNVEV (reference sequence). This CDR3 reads CASSYSTGGSGYTF. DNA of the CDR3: TGTGCCAGCAGTTACTCGACAGGGGGCAGTGGCTACACCTTC.

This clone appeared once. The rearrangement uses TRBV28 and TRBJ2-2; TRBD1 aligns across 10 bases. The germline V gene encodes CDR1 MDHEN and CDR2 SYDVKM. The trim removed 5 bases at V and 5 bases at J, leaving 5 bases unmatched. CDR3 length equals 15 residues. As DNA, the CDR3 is TGTGCCAGCAGTCTCGGGACAGGGGAAACCGGGGAGCTGTTTTTT. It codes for CASSLGTGETGELFF. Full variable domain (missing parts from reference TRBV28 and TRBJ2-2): DVKVTQSSRYLVKRTGEKVFLECVQDMDHENMFWYRQDPGLGLRLIYFSYDVKMKEKGDIPEGYSVSREKKERFSLILESASTNQTSMYLCASSLGTGETGELFFGEGSRLTVL.

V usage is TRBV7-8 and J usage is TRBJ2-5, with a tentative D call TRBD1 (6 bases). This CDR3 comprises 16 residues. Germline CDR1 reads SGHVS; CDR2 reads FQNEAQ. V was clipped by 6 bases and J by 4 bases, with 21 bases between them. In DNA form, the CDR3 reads TGTGCCAGCAGTCGTCGGAAGGATGGGGGCGGAGAGACCCAGTACTTC. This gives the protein CASSRRKDGGGETQYF. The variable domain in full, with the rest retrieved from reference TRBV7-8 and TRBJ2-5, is GAGVSQSPRYKVAKRGQDVALRCDPISGHVSLFWYQQALGQGPEFLTYFQNEAQLDKSGLPSDRFFAERPEGSVSTLKIQRTQQEDSAVYLCASSRRKDGGGETQYFGPGTRLLVL.

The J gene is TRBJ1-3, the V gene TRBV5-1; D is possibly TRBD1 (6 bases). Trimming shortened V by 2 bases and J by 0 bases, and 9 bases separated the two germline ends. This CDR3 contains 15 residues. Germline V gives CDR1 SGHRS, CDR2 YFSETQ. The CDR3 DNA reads TGCGCCAGCAGCTTACCGACAGGCTCTGGAAACACCATATATTTT. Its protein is CASSLPTGSGNTIYF.

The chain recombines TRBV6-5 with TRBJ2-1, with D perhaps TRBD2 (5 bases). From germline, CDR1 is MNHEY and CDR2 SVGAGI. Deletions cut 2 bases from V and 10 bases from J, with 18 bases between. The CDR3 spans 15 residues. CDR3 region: CASSYRRAETEEQFF. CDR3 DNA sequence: TGTGCCAGCAGTTACCGGCGGGCTGAGACTGAGGAGCAGTTCTTC.

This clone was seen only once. The chain's CDR3 is CASNPWGAGNYNEQFF. For the CDR3, the DNA is TGTGCCAGCAACCCTTGGGGAGCGGGAAACTACAATGAGCAGTTCTTC. The chain carries TRBV11-2 and TRBJ2-1; 7 bases line up with TRBD2. V shed 7 bases, J shed 3 bases, and the junction held 12 bases outside the gene matches. The germline CDR1 and CDR2 sequences are SGHAT and FQNNGV. CDR3 length: 16 residues.

The CDR3 DNA follows: TGTGCCAGCAGCCGCACTAGCGGGGGCTCCTACAATGAGCAGTTCTTC. It specifies CASSRTSGGSYNEQFF. The chain has TRBV11-1 and TRBJ2-1; 11 positions match TRBD2. The CDR3 has 16 residues. Losses at the gene ends were 5 bases for V and 0 bases for J; bases not matched to a gene: 3. Germline CDR1 and CDR2: SGHAT and FQDESV (reference sequence).

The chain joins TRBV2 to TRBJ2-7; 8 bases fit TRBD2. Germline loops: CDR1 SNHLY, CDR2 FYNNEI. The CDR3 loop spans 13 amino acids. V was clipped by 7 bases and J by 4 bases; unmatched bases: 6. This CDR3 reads CASTRTGGYEQYF. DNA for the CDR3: TGTGCCAGCACTAGGACGGGGGGGTACGAGCAGTACTTC.